Below are 9 T cell receptor beta chains sequenced from a single sample in a study of beta chain features in type 1 diabetes. Findings and limits, study-wide: Significant though moderate, a shortening of TCRB CDR3s appeared in all four CD4+ subsets of Type 1 diabetes patients.

The antigens for these receptors are not known. Reverse transcribing all isolated RNA meant expressed TCRB transcripts were sequenced. Sequencing was performed with immunoSEQ multiplex PCR; in TCRdb, only in-frame clones are kept and a portion is missing. This table holds a few hundred thousand clones, approximately 11% found once. Material for sequencing was naive CD4+ T cells from blood. The receptors were gathered from a man under 40 with type 1 diabetes.

The rearrangement joins TRBV7-9 to TRBJ1-1; D is uncertain. The CDR3 has 13 amino acids. Per germline, CDR1 SEHNR and CDR2 FQNEAQ (reference sequence). V was shortened by 5 bases and J by 1 base, with 8 bases between the two germline ends. CDR3 in DNA: TGTGCCAGCAGCCCCGCGGGGAACACTGAAGCTTTCTTT. It yields the protein CASSPAGNTEAFF. Using reference TRBV7-9 and TRBJ1-1 for the parts outside the CDR3, the full variable domain is DTGVSQNPRHKITKRGQNVTFRCDPISEHNRLYWYRQTLGQGPEFLTYFQNEAQLEKSRLLSDRFSAERPKGSFSTLEIQRTEQGDSAMYLCASSPAGNTEAFFGQGTRLTVV.

The chain is built from TRBV5-4 and TRBJ2-3, with 10 bases aligning to TRBD2. CDR3 length: 16 amino acids. Germline values: CDR1 SGHNT, CDR2 YYREEE (reference sequence). Unmatched junction bases numbered 7, after V lost 4 bases and J lost 2 bases. Written as DNA, the CDR3 is TGTGCCAGCAGCCTCCTAGCGGGGGCCTACACAGATACGCAGTATTTT. It translates to CASSLLAGAYTDTQYF.

The chain joins TRBV19 to TRBJ2-1; 15 bases are shared with TRBD2. Germline V CDR1 and CDR2: LNHDA, SQIVND (reference sequence). This CDR3 contains 14 residues. The junction had 3 bases not matched to a gene; V was cut back by 5 bases and J by 10 bases. CDR3 DNA sequence: TGTGCCAGTAGTGGACTAGCGGGGGGGCGGGAGCAGTTCTTC. It translates to CASSGLAGGREQFF.

This clone was seen a few times. J is TRBJ1-5 and V is TRBV4-3, with 7 bases aligning to TRBD1. The V gene end was trimmed by 0 bases and the J gene end by 6 bases; junction bases not matched to a gene: 5. This CDR3 comprises 15 residues. Germline V gene data show CDR1 as LGHNA and CDR2 as YSLEER. The DNA for the CDR3 is TGCGCCAGCAGCCAAGAGACAGGGCGAGGTCAGCCCCAGCATTTT. It translates to CASSQETGRGQPQHF.

This clone has just a few counts. V is TRBV9 and J is TRBJ2-5, with 7 positions matching TRBD2. CDR1 and CDR2 (germline): SGDLS, YYNGEE. Losses at the gene ends were 0 bases for V and 0 bases for J; bases not matched to a gene: 5. The CDR3 spans 16 residues. In DNA form, the CDR3 reads TGTGCCAGCAGCGTAGGGGCTAGCGGAAACCAAGAGACCCAGTACTTC. It specifies CASSVGASGNQETQYF.

The V gene is TRBV2, the J gene TRBJ2-7; no definite D call. Germline V gives CDR1 SNHLY, CDR2 FYNNEI. The CDR3 length is 12 residues. V was trimmed by 7 bases and J by 5 bases, leaving 12 bases between them. The CDR3 reads CASTYGGNEQYF. The CDR3, as DNA: TGTGCCAGCACCTATGGCGGTAACGAGCAGTACTTC.

V usage is TRBV5-4 and J usage is TRBJ1-5; 7 nucleotides align to TRBD1. V shed 2 bases and J 4 bases; nucleotides not matched to a gene: 6. CDR3 length equals 15 residues. The germline CDR1 and CDR2 sequences are SGHNT and YYREEE (reference sequence). The CDR3 DNA reads TGTGCCAGCAGCTTAGGGGGCGAACGGAATCAGCCCCAGCATTTT. It codes for CASSLGGERNQPQHF.

The sample holds a few counts of this clone. V gene TRBV9 combines with J gene TRBJ2-6, with D possibly matching TRBD2 (6 bases). This CDR3 is built from 18 residues. From germline, CDR1 is SGDLS and CDR2 YYNGEE. The V and J ends lost 2 bases and 0 bases respectively, with 15 bases between them. The CDR3 loop reads CASSVRRGYYSGANVLTF. CDR3 bases: TGTGCCAGCAGCGTTCGGCGGGGCTATTACTCTGGGGCCAACGTCCTGACTTTC.

The V call is TRBV5-6, the J call TRBJ2-3; D call uncertain. V was trimmed by 0 bases and J by 5 bases, leaving 13 bases between them. CDR3 length equals 15 residues. Germline V gene lookup returns CDR1 SGHDT and CDR2 YYEEEE. The DNA of the CDR3 is TGTGCCAGCAGCTTGGGCTACGAGATCCTAGATACGCAGTATTTT. Translation gives CASSLGYEILDTQYF.